Below, 15 T cell receptor beta chains from the same sample are listed, as sequenced in a study of blood T cells in healthy people across ages. A second roughly 6 to 12 cycle PCR used barcoded and J-beta primers. One entry per CDR3 protein results from TCRdb running MiXCR on the 5' RACE reads. The sample records over 600,000 distinct CDR3 sequences, roughly two fifths being singletons. Specimen: blood. These receptors were taken from a man older than 75 in good health.

This rearrangement joins TRBV20-1 to TRBJ1-2; 7 bases agree with TRBD1. CDR1 is DFQATT and CDR2 is SNEGSKA in the germline V gene (reference sequence). With 3 bases clipped from V and 8 bases from J, the junction kept 9 bases outside the gene matches. This CDR3 is built from 13 residues. The CDR3 spells CSASAQGKGGYTF. CDR3 bases: TGCAGTGCTAGTGCACAGGGGAAGGGGGGCTACACCTTC.

This clonotype was seen more than once but under ten times. This rearrangement joins TRBV9 to TRBJ2-2; no reliable D call. V was shortened by 3 bases and J by 1 base, with 7 bases between the two germline ends. The CDR3 extends over 14 amino acids. Germline V gives CDR1 SGDLS, CDR2 YYNGEE. CDR3 bases: TGTGCCAGCAGCGCAATCGGGAACACCGGGGAGCTGTTTTTT. The encoded protein is CASSAIGNTGELFF.

The CDR3 DNA reads as TGTGCCAGCAGCCCTCTTCGCGGAGGTGATTTTAGCGGGAGGTGGTATGAGCAGTTCTTC. Residues: CASSPLRGGDFSGRWYEQFF. The chain couples TRBV6-2 or TRBV6-3 to TRBJ2-1; 10 positions match TRBD2. With 6 bases clipped from V and 8 bases from J, the junction kept 25 bases outside the gene matches. This CDR3 spans 20 amino acids. From germline, CDR1 is MNHEY and CDR2 SVGEGT.

CDR3 sequence reads: CSAPGTSGRSTDTQYF. CDR3 sequence (DNA): TGCAGTGCCCCAGGGACTAGCGGGAGGAGCACAGATACGCAGTATTTT. The rearrangement links TRBV20-1 to TRBJ2-3, with 15 bases fitting TRBD2. The V gene's germline CDR1 is DFQATT and CDR2 SNEGSKA (reference sequence). Losses at the gene ends were 6 bases for V and 0 bases for J; bases not matched to a gene: 4. This CDR3 is 16 amino acids long.

In regard to this clonotype: One end of the junction varies from germline; a read error may be responsible. V usage is TRBV7-2 and J usage is TRBJ1-1; D is ambiguous. CDR3 size: 12 residues. The V gene's germline CDR1 is SGHTA and CDR2 FQGNSA. The CDR3 reads CASSLGHTETFF. The CDR3 region has the DNA TGTGCCAGCAGCTTAGGCCACACTGAAACTTTCTTT.

The J gene is TRBJ2-3, the V gene TRBV4-3, with TRBD1 as a possible D gene (7 bases). Germline CDR1 is LGHNA and CDR2 is YSLEER. The V end was cut by 1 base, the J end by 5 bases, with 19 bases between. This CDR3 contains 17 residues. Here the CDR3 reads CASSQGIGGGGGDTQYF. The DNA for the CDR3 is TGCGCCAGCAGCCAAGGGATCGGCGGAGGGGGCGGAGATACGCAGTATTTT.

The gene calls are TRBV28 and TRBJ2-5, with 10 bases that match TRBD1. The CDR3 is 17 residues long. V was clipped by 6 bases and J by 0 bases; unmatched bases: 10. Looked up from germline, CDR1 is MDHEN and CDR2 is SYDVKM. Here the CDR3 DNA reads TGTGCCAGCAGCCTTCTGAGGACAGGGGGATACCAAGAGACCCAGTACTTC. It yields the protein CASSLLRTGGYQETQYF.

Only a few counts were recorded for this clonotype. The chain couples TRBV20-1 to TRBJ2-5; TRBD1 aligns across 8 bases. The ends lost 0 bases at V and 5 bases at J; junction bases unmatched: 14. Germline CDR1 reads DFQATT; CDR2 reads SNEGSKA (reference sequence). This CDR3 is built from 17 residues. The CDR3 loop is CSARDTVDQGARETQYF. CDR3 DNA sequence: TGCAGTGCTAGAGACACGGTGGACCAGGGGGCGCGGGAGACCCAGTACTTC.

The chain is built from TRBV7-2 and TRBJ2-5; D gene ambiguous. TRBJ2-7 matches the DNA end more closely, so the J call is doubtful. CDR3 length: 9 amino acids. CDR1 SGHTA and CDR2 FQGNSA come from the germline V gene. CDR3 bases: TGTGCAGCAGGTTACGAGCAGTACTTC. It yields the protein CAAGYEQYF.

The rearrangement joins TRBV7-3 to TRBJ1-5, with 7 bases matching TRBD1. The V and J ends lost 3 bases and 4 bases, in that order; junction bases with no gene match: 9. Germline lookup yields CDR1 SGHTA and CDR2 FQGTGA. This CDR3 comprises 16 residues. For the CDR3, the DNA is TGTGCCAGCAGCTTTTCACGACAGGGAAGTAATCAGCCCCAGCATTTT. It yields the protein CASSFSRQGSNQPQHF.

The sample holds many counts of this clonotype. The chain carries TRBV10-1 and TRBJ2-5; D may correspond to TRBD1 or TRBD2 (5 bases each). V lost 0 bases to trimming and J lost 7 bases, with 15 bases between them. Germline V gene data show CDR1 as WNHNN and CDR2 as SYGVQD (reference sequence). The CDR3 consists of 15 residues. This chain's CDR3 is CASSESRDGGRTQYF. The CDR3, as DNA: TGCGCCAGCAGTGAGTCCAGGGATGGGGGTCGGACCCAGTACTTC.

V usage is TRBV7-9 and J usage is TRBJ1-2; 7 bases align to TRBD1. Germline V CDR1 and CDR2: SEHNR, FQNEAQ (reference sequence). This CDR3 contains 14 residues. Losses at the gene ends were 3 bases for V and 2 bases for J; bases not matched to a gene: 3. CDR3 in amino acids: CASSFGQENYGYTF. The CDR3 DNA reads as TGTGCCAGCAGCTTCGGACAGGAAAACTATGGCTACACCTTC.

There are many counts of this clonotype. This sequence joins TRBV5-1 and TRBJ2-3; D gene ambiguous. Germline lookup yields CDR1 SGHRS and CDR2 YFSETQ. The ends were cut back, 1 base at V and 6 bases at J, with 6 bases in the middle. The CDR3 consists of 12 residues. The DNA of the CDR3 is TGCGCCAGCAGCTTGAAAGCTGATACGCAGTATTTT. Translated, it gives CASSLKADTQYF.

The V gene is TRBV20-1, the J gene TRBJ2-4, with 8 positions matching TRBD1. This CDR3 contains 15 residues. Trimming removed 5 bases from V and 0 bases from J; junction bases left unmatched: 6. The germline V gene encodes CDR1 DFQATT and CDR2 SNEGSKA (reference sequence). The DNA of the CDR3 is TGCAGTGCTGTGACAGGGGCGGAAGCCAAAAACATTCAGTACTTC. Encoded protein: CSAVTGAEAKNIQYF.

The gene calls are TRBV20-1 and TRBJ2-2; 14 nucleotides match TRBD2. The CDR3 is 17 residues long. CDR1 is DFQATT and CDR2 is SNEGSKA in the germline V gene (reference sequence). V was pared by 0 bases and J by 4 bases, with 4 bases of the junction left unmatched. CDR3 DNA sequence: TGCAGTGCTAGAGATAGTGGGACTAGCGGGGGCACCGGGGAGCTGTTTTTT. Residues: CSARDSGTSGGTGELFF.